This is a list of T cell receptor beta chains from one sample in a study of blood T cell repertoires in COVID-19. TCRdb's copy holds only in-frame clones and misses some; the assay was immunoSEQ multiplex PCR. This sample carries around 200,000 clones, approximately 87% of them seen once, and the ten largest clones take over 3%. Sequenced material: PBMCs or T cells enriched from blood (not recorded which). The receptors were gathered from a woman in her 50s in a cohort exposed to, infected with or recovered from COVID-19 (not recorded which). CDR3s include the opening cysteine and the closing phenylalanine or tryptophan. A D gene is named only where the DNA matches it firmly. Size is stated for part of the rows, as once, few or many counts, or as a class when the clone is expanded.

>TRBD1|.|TRBV19|TRBJ2-4
CASSIGAGQGASIQYF
TGTGCCAGTAGTATAGGTGCCGGACAGGGGGCAAGCATTCAGTACTTC
>.|.|TRBV29-1|TRBJ2-7
CSVDGGGGEQYF
TGCAGCGTTGACGGCGGGGGCGGCGAGCAGTACTTC
>.|.|TRBV7-2|TRBJ1-1
CASSLFGTQNTEAFF
TGTGCCAGCAGCTTATTTGGCACCCAGAACACTGAAGCTTTCTTT
>.|.|TRBV6-6|TRBJ2-5
CATQKKGGGTQYF
TGTGCCACCCAAAAGAAGGGAGGGGGGACCCAGTACTTC
>TRBD1|once|TRBV15|TRBJ2-7
CATSRELGTGNYEQYF
TGTGCCACCAGCAGAGAATTAGGGACAGGGAATTACGAGCAGTACTTC
>.|.|TRBV6-6|TRBJ1-2
CASSHRLGASDKNYGYTF
TGTGCCAGCAGTCACAGACTCGGAGCATCGGACAAAAACTATGGCTACACCTTC
>.|.|TRBV6-2/TRBV6-3|TRBJ1-2
CASSSSSYGYTF
TGTGCCAGCAGCTCCTCGAGCTATGGCTACACCTTC
>.|.|TRBV2|TRBJ2-5
CASKEGTQYF
TGTGCCAGCAAAGAGGGGACCCAGTACTTC
>TRBD1|.|TRBV6-5|TRBJ2-7
CASSSTGNPYEQYF
TGTGCCAGCAGTTCGACAGGGAACCCCTACGAGCAGTACTTC
>TRBD1|.|TRBV3-1/TRBV3-2|TRBJ1-6
CASSLGHPGQGTNSYNSPLHF
TGTGCCAGCAGCCTGGGTCATCCGGGACAGGGGACGAACTCCTATAATTCACCCCTCCACTTT
>TRBD1|.|TRBV6-5|TRBJ1-1
CASSYRTGSDTEAFF
TGTGCCAGCAGCTACCGGACAGGGAGCGACACTGAAGCTTTCTTT
>TRBD1|.|TRBV24-1|TRBJ1-5
CATSNYRGRGQPQHF
TGTGCCACCAGTAACTACAGGGGACGGGGTCAGCCCCAGCATTTT
>TRBD1|.|TRBV2|TRBJ2-7
CASSSGQGVSEQYF
TGTGCCAGCAGTTCGGGACAGGGGGTTTCCGAGCAGTACTTC
>TRBD2|.|TRBV9|TRBJ2-5
CASSVYGGAGETQYF
TGTGCCAGCAGCGTATACGGGGGGGCGGGAGAGACCCAGTACTTC
>.|.|TRBV30|TRBJ2-7
CAWSPTQGGEQYF
TGTGCCTGGAGTCCAACTCAGGGTGGCGAGCAGTACTTC
>.|.|TRBV13|TRBJ2-7
CASSLGGPGIEQYF
TGTGCCAGCAGCTTAGGAGGACCCGGGATAGAGCAGTACTTC
>.|few|TRBV6-1|TRBJ1-5
CASSEFFSNQPQHF
TGTGCCAGCAGTGAATTCTTTAGCAATCAGCCCCAGCATTTT
>.|.|TRBV3-1/TRBV3-2|TRBJ1-6
CASSQDLNSPLHF
TGTGCCAGCAGCCAAGACCTCAATTCACCCCTCCACTTT
>.|few|TRBV7-2|TRBJ1-2
CASSHDVEAGYTF
TGTGCCAGCAGCCACGACGTCGAAGCGGGCTACACCTTC
>.|.|TRBV11-3|TRBJ1-4
CASSPQPGRNATNEKLFF
TGTGCCAGCAGCCCCCAGCCTGGGAGGAATGCAACTAATGAAAAACTGTTTTTT
>TRBD1|.|TRBV12-3/TRBV12-4|TRBJ2-3
CASSPTGGTQYF
TGTGCCAGCAGTCCTACAGGGGGCACGCAGTATTTT
>.|.|TRBV6-4|TRBJ1-6
CASSDPRVSYNSPLHF
TGTGCCAGCAGTGACCCCAGGGTTTCCTATAATTCACCCCTCCACTTT
>TRBD1|.|TRBV7-2|TRBJ1-2
CASSTRPTGGNGYTF
TGTGCCAGCAGCACGAGGCCGACAGGGGGAAATGGCTACACCTTC
>.|.|TRBV12-3/TRBV12-4|TRBJ2-1
CAIQSWQDNEQFF
TGTGCCATCCAAAGCTGGCAGGACAATGAGCAGTTCTTC
>TRBD2|.|TRBV7-6|TRBJ2-7
CASSSGLAGAHYEQYF
TGTGCCAGCAGCTCGGGACTAGCGGGGGCCCACTACGAGCAGTACTTC
>TRBD1|.|TRBV18|TRBJ1-3
CASSPLDRGSGNTIYF
TGTGCCAGCTCACCACTGGACAGGGGTTCTGGAAACACCATATATTTT
>.|.|TRBV7-7|TRBJ2-2
CASSRDFHTGELFF
TGTGCTAGCAGCCGGGACTTCCACACCGGGGAGCTGTTTTTT
>.|.|TRBV6-6|TRBJ2-5
CASSYSTEVLQETQYF
TGTGCCAGCAGTTACTCGACAGAAGTATTACAAGAGACCCAGTACTTC
>.|few|TRBV21-1|TRBJ1-3
CASSLGRDGNTIYF
TGTGCCAGCAGCCTTGGACGGGATGGAAACACCATATATTTT
>TRBD1|.|TRBV6-1|TRBJ1-6
CASRDRGDAYSYNSPLHF
TGTGCCAGCCGTGACAGGGGCGACGCTTACTCCTATAATTCACCCCTCCACTTT
>.|.|TRBV19|TRBJ1-6
CASSISDRALHF
TGTGCCAGTAGTATCTCCGACCGGGCCCTCCACTTT
>.|.|TRBV5-1|TRBJ1-1
CASSSGRVDPNTEAFF
TGCGCCAGCAGTTCGGGCAGGGTGGACCCGAACACTGAAGCTTTCTTT